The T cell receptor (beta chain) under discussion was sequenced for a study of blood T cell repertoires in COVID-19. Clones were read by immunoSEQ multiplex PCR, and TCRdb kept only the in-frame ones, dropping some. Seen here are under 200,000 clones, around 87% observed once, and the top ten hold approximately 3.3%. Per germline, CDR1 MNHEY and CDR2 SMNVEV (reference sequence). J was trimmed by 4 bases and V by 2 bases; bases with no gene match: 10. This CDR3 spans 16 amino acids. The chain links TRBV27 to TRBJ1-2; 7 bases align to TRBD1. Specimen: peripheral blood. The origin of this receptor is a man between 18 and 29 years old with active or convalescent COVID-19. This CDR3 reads CASSLVRQGRFYGYTF. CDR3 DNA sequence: TGTGCCAGCAGTTTAGTAAGACAGGGCCGTTTCTATGGCTACACCTTC.